This TCR beta chain stems from a study of T-cell memory formation after mild COVID-19. General study findings and limits: Among contracting clones, CD4+ were mainly CM/EM and CD8+ enriched in EMRA. SARS-CoV-2 specificity was not confirmed for second-wave clones peaking on day 37. Later expanders leaned CD4+, whereas day 15 to 85 contracting clones were balanced CD4/CD8.

cDNA libraries for TCR alpha and TCR beta, carrying sample barcodes and UMIs, came from 5'RACE with constant-segment primers. TCRdb re-called the 5' RACE reads through MiXCR, storing one row per CDR3 protein. The sample consists of 580,000 or so distinct CDR3 sequences, roughly 17% of them appearing once. This CDR3 spans 14 amino acids. Germline loops: CDR1 LNHDA, CDR2 SQIVND (reference sequence). The ends lost 6 bases at V and 2 bases at J; junction bases unmatched: 4. With respect to this clonotype: The antigen remains unidentified.

The genes are TRBV19 and TRBJ2-3, with TRBD1 matching 8 bases. Sequencing was performed on PBMCs or a T cell subset sorted from them (not recorded which). The receptor comes from an adult woman who had mild COVID-19 (a few samples of this study predate the infection). Cell type and time point are not known. Here the CDR3 DNA reads TGTGCCAGTAGGACAGGGGCGAACACAGATACGCAGTATTTT. The encoded protein is CASRTGANTDTQYF.